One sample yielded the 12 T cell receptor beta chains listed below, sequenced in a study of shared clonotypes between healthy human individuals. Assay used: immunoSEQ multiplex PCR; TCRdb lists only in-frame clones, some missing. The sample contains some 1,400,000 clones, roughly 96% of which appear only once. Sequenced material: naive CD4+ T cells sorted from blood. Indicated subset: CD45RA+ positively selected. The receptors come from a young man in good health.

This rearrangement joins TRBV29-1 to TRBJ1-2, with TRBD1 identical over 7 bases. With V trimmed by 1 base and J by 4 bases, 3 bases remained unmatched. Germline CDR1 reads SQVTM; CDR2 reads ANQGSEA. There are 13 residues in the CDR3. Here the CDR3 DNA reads TGCAGCGTTGAAGGAGGGGGCGGCTATGGCTACACCTTC. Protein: CSVEGGGGYGYTF.

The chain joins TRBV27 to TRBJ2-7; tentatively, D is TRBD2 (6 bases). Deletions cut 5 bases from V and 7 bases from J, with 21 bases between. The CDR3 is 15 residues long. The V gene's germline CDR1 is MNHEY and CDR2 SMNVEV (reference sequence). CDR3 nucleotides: TGTGCCAGCAGTCTAATCGGGACTGAAGGGAGGGAGCAGTACTTC. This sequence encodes CASSLIGTEGREQYF.

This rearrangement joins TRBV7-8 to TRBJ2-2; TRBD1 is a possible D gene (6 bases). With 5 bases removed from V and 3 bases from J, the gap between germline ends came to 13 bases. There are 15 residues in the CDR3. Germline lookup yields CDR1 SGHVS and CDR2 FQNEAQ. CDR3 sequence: CASSRRTDHTGELFF. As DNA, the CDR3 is TGTGCCAGCAGCCGAAGGACAGACCACACCGGGGAGCTGTTTTTT.

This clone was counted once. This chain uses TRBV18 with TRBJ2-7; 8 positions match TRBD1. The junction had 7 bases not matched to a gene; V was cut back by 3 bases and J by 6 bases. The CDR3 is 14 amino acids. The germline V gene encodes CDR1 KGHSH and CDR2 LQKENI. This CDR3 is CASSPIQGAGEQYF. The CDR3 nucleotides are TGTGCCAGCTCACCTATCCAGGGGGCTGGCGAGCAGTACTTC.

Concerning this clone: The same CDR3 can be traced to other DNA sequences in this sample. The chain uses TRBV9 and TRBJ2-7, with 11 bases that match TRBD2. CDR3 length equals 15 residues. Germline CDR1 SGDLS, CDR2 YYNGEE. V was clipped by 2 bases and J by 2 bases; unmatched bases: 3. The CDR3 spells CASSVGLAGPYEQYF. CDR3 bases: TGTGCCAGCAGCGTCGGACTAGCGGGTCCCTACGAGCAGTACTTC.

CDR3 sequence reads: CAWSDGETQYF. The CDR3 coding sequence is TGTGCCTGGAGTGACGGGGAGACCCAGTACTTC. The chain couples TRBV30 to TRBJ2-5; no clear D. This CDR3 contains 11 residues. The V gene lost 1 base and the J gene lost 5 bases, with 5 bases spanning the gap. Germline V CDR1 and CDR2: GTSNPN, SVGIG (reference sequence).

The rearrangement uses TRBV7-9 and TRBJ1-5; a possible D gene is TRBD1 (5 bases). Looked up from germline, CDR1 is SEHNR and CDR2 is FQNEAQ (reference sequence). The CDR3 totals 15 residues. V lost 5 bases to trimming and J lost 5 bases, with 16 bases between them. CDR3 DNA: TGTGCCAGCAGCCAATACGGGGTGGGGGATCAGCCCCAGCATTTT. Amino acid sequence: CASSQYGVGDQPQHF.

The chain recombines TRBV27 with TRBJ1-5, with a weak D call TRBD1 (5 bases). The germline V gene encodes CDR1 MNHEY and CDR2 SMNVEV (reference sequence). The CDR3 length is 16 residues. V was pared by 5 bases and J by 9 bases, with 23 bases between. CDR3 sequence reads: CASSPLSGARSPPQHF. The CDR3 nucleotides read TGTGCCAGCAGTCCGCTGTCTGGGGCGCGCAGTCCGCCCCAGCATTTT.

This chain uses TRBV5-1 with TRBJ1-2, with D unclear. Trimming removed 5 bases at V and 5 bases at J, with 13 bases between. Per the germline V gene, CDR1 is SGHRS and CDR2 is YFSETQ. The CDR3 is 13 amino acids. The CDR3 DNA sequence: TGCGCCAGCAGTTCGGACGGATATTATGGCTACACCTTC. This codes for CASSSDGYYGYTF.

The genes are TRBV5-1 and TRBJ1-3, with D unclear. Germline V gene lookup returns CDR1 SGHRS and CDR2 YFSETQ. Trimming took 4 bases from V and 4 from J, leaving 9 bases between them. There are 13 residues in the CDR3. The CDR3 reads CASSPGRGNTIYF. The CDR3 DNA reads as TGCGCCAGCAGCCCCGGACGGGGAAACACCATATATTTT.

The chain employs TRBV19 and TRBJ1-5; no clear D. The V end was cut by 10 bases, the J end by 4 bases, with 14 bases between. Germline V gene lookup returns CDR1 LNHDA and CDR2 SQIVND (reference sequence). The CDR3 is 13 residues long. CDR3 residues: CAKGPTGNQPQHF. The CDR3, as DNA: TGTGCCAAAGGACCCACGGGAAATCAGCCCCAGCATTTT.

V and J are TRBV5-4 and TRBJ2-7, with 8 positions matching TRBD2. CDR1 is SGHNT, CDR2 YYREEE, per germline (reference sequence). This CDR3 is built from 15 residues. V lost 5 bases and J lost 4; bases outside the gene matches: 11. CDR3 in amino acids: CASRGASGSPYEQYF. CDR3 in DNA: TGTGCCAGCAGGGGGGCGAGCGGGAGTCCGTACGAGCAGTACTTC.